The 19 T cell receptor beta chains given below trace back to one sample, sequenced in a study of T-cell reconstitution after alpha-beta-depleted transplantation in children. Unique molecular identifiers were incorporated into the prepared TCRbeta library. TCRdb processed the PCR reads anew with MiXCR; each CDR3 protein has one entry. The sample includes fewer than 450,000 distinct CDR3 sequences, around 15% of them seen just once. The sample here was PBMCs, mostly from graft donor cells, taken 360 days after TCRalphabeta/CD19-depleted stem cell transplant. Receptors were obtained from a male patient under 10 years old who had a stem cell transplant for acute lymphoblastic leukemia, so the T cells may come from the graft donor.

This clonotype turned up a few times. CDR3 in DNA: TGCAGTGCTATTAGACTAGCCGGCACCTACAATGAGCAGTTCTTC. Its translation: CSAIRLAGTYNEQFF. V usage is TRBV20-1 and J usage is TRBJ2-1; TRBD2 agrees at 7 bases. CDR3 length: 15 amino acids. Germline V gives CDR1 DFQATT, CDR2 SNEGSKA (reference sequence). V dropped 4 bases and J dropped 2; count of bases not matched to a gene: 8.

The chain employs TRBV28 and TRBJ2-3, with no clear D. The germline gives CDR1 MDHEN, CDR2 SYDVKM. Trimming removed 4 bases at V and 3 bases at J, with 5 bases between. The CDR3 length is 12 residues. DNA for the CDR3: TGTGCCAGCAGTTGGATGACAGATACGCAGTATTTT. Amino acids: CASSWMTDTQYF.

This chain links TRBV7-2 with TRBJ2-1; no clear D. The V gene lost 0 bases and the J gene lost 8 bases, with 8 bases spanning the gap. CDR3 length: 13 amino acids. CDR1 is SGHTA and CDR2 is FQGNSA in the germline V gene. For the CDR3, the DNA is TGTGCCAGCAGCTTAGCTCCCCTCGATGAGCAGTTCTTC. Encoded protein: CASSLAPLDEQFF.

This rearrangement joins TRBV12-3 or TRBV12-4 to TRBJ2-4; D uncertain. The CDR3 totals 13 residues. Trimming took 3 bases from V and 8 from J, leaving 11 bases between them. The CDR3 sequence: CASSLRRNDIQYF. The CDR3 coding sequence is TGTGCCAGCAGTTTGAGGAGAAACGACATTCAGTACTTC.

V and J are TRBV11-1 and TRBJ2-2, with 8 nucleotides matching TRBD2. The germline V gene has CDR1 SGHAT and CDR2 FQDESV (reference sequence). J was trimmed by 3 bases and V by 5 bases; bases with no gene match: 14. The CDR3 sequence is 18 residues long. The CDR3 bases are TGTGCCAGCAGCGGAACTCTCAGCGGGAGTACGGACACCGGGGAGCTGTTTTTT. Protein product: CASSGTLSGSTDTGELFF.

This chain links TRBV28 with TRBJ1-1, with no clear D. Germline lookup yields CDR1 MDHEN and CDR2 SYDVKM. V was shortened by 3 bases and J by 3 bases, with 8 bases between the two germline ends. The CDR3 is made up of 13 amino acids. The CDR3 here is CASSFTGYTEAFF. The CDR3 nucleotides are TGTGCCAGCAGTTTTACGGGGTACACTGAAGCTTTCTTT.

This clonotype was seen a handful of times. The rearrangement joins TRBV7-9 to TRBJ2-5; D may be TRBD1 (6 bases). The germline V and J ends were trimmed by 5 bases and 5 bases, with 15 bases remaining between them. The CDR3 has 14 amino acids. CDR1 is SEHNR, CDR2 FQNEAQ, per germline (reference sequence). This chain's CDR3 is CASSIPEDSETQYF. The CDR3 DNA reads as TGTGCCAGCAGCATACCAGAGGACAGCGAGACCCAGTACTTC.

The table lists this clonotype with a few counts. V is TRBV6-5 and J is TRBJ1-5, with D possibly being TRBD1 (5 bases). V dropped 0 bases and J dropped 6 bases, with 18 bases sitting between them. CDR3 size: 17 residues. Germline V gives CDR1 MNHEY, CDR2 SVGAGI. CDR3 nucleotide sequence: TGTGCCAGCAGTTACTCGGGGGGAGGCCCGGACGGTCAGCCCCAGCATTTT. Translated: CASSYSGGGPDGQPQHF.

This clonotype has at least ten counts. This rearrangement joins TRBV5-4 to TRBJ2-1; a possible D gene is TRBD2 (5 bases). The V gene lost 1 base and the J gene lost 8 bases, with 19 bases spanning the gap. Per the germline V gene, CDR1 is SGHNT and CDR2 is YYREEE (reference sequence). The CDR3 length is 16 residues. The CDR3 sequence is CASSLLAGSPRDEQFF. The CDR3 region has the DNA TGTGCCAGCAGCTTGTTGGCAGGTTCACCGAGGGATGAGCAGTTCTTC. The whole variable domain, filled in from reference TRBV5-4 and TRBJ2-1, reads ETGVTQSPTHLIKTRGQQVTLRCSSQSGHNTVSWYQQALGQGPQFIFQYYREEENGRGNFPPRFSGLQFPNYSSELNVNALELDDSALYLCASSLLAGSPRDEQFFGPGTRLTVL.

This clonotype was picked up many times. The genes are TRBV2 and TRBJ2-5; tentatively, D is TRBD2 (6 bases). The germline gives CDR1 SNHLY, CDR2 FYNNEI. The CDR3 length is 14 residues. V was cut by 11 bases and J by 2 bases, with 18 bases left in between. Written as DNA, the CDR3 is TGTGCCTGTAATGGTGGGACTCTACAAGAGACCCAGTACTTC. This encodes CACNGGTLQETQYF.

This clonotype was seen once. One base away lies a much larger clone, so this may be a sequencing read error. V and J are TRBV12-3 or TRBV12-4 and TRBJ2-7; 8 positions match TRBD1. V lost 5 bases to trimming and J lost 7 bases; unmatched junction nucleotides: 10. The CDR3 totals 14 residues. CDR3: CASSPTGEINEQYF. CDR3 nucleotides: TGTGCCAGCAGTCCGACAGGGGAAATCAATGAGCAGTACTTC.

The J gene is TRBJ1-5, the V gene TRBV30; 7 nucleotides agree with TRBD1. This CDR3 is 12 amino acids long. With 7 bases clipped from V and 10 bases from J, the junction kept 10 bases outside the gene matches. Germline CDR1 GTSNPN, CDR2 SVGIG (reference sequence). CDR3 amino acids: CALRDSRGPQHF. CDR3 DNA: TGTGCCTTGCGGGACAGCCGGGGACCCCAGCATTTT.

This clonotype was counted a few times. V and J are TRBV5-6 and TRBJ2-3; D call uncertain. Germline loops: CDR1 SGHDT, CDR2 YYEEEE. CDR3 length: 15 amino acids. V lost 1 base, J lost 2 bases, and 11 bases lay in between. This CDR3 is CASSLPGNPTDTQYF. The CDR3 DNA reads TGTGCCAGCAGCTTGCCTGGAAATCCCACAGATACGCAGTATTTT. The full variable domain, in which reference TRBV5-6 and TRBJ2-3 provide the parts outside the CDR3, is DAGVTQSPTHLIKTRGQQVTLRCSPKSGHDTVSWYQQALGQGPQFIFQYYEEEERQRGNFPDRFSGHQFPNYSSELNVNALLLGDSALYLCASSLPGNPTDTQYFGPGTRLTVL.

This clonotype was observed a few times. The gene calls are TRBV12-3 or TRBV12-4 and TRBJ1-1; TRBD1 might be the D (5 bases). The CDR3 is 13 amino acids. The germline V and J ends were trimmed by 7 bases and 5 bases, with 14 bases remaining between them. The CDR3 reads CASTPQGRTEAFF. DNA for the CDR3: TGTGCCAGCACCCCTCAGGGAAGGACTGAAGCTTTCTTT.

The chain uses TRBV7-8 and TRBJ2-1; 9 nucleotides line up with TRBD2. The junction had 3 bases not matched to a gene; V was cut back by 3 bases and J by 6 bases. The CDR3 runs to 14 residues. Germline CDR1 SGHVS, CDR2 FQNEAQ. CDR3 amino acids: CASSFGGRANEQFF. The CDR3 DNA reads as TGTGCCAGCAGCTTCGGCGGGAGGGCCAATGAGCAGTTCTTC. Full variable domain (remainder filled in from reference TRBV7-8 and TRBJ2-1): GAGVSQSPRYKVAKRGQDVALRCDPISGHVSLFWYQQALGQGPEFLTYFQNEAQLDKSGLPSDRFFAERPEGSVSTLKIQRTQQEDSAVYLCASSFGGRANEQFFGPGTRLTVL.

This chain connects TRBV24-1 to TRBJ2-1; D possibly matches TRBD1 or TRBD2 (6 bases each). This CDR3 has 14 residues. Between the trimmed V and J ends, which lost 5 bases and 7 bases, there was a span of 14 bases. The germline gives CDR1 KGHDR, CDR2 SFDVKD. The CDR3: CATSVGGSGNEQFF. In DNA form, the CDR3 reads TGTGCCACCAGTGTGGGGGGCTCGGGTAATGAGCAGTTCTTC.

The rearrangement links TRBV7-8 to TRBJ2-7; D gene ambiguous. The CDR3 runs 14 residues. From germline, CDR1 is SGHVS and CDR2 FQNEAQ. V was cut by 5 bases and J by 2 bases, with 13 bases left in between. In nucleotides, the CDR3 is TGTGCCAGCAGCGGGGAAACGCAAACCTACGAGCAGTACTTC. It translates to CASSGETQTYEQYF.

This clonotype showed up just a few times. The rearrangement joins TRBV21-1 to TRBJ2-1; the D segment call TRBD1 is taken from the table without a DNA check. TRBV21-1 is tagged as a pseudogene. CDR3 length: 13 amino acids. DNA for the CDR3: TGTGCCAGCAGCAACAGGGGAAGAGGACCTCGGTTCTTC. It codes for CASSNRGRGPRFF.

The rearrangement joins TRBV7-3 to TRBJ2-4; D is uncertain. The germline V and J ends were trimmed by 5 bases and 9 bases, with 26 bases remaining between them. Per germline, CDR1 SGHTA and CDR2 FQGTGA. The length of the CDR3 is 17 residues. In DNA, the CDR3 is TGTGCCAGCAGCGCGCCCCGACTGGCGGCCATTATGGGCATTCAGTACTTC. Translating it yields CASSAPRLAAIMGIQYF.